These T cell receptor beta chains were read from a single sample in a study of blood T cell repertoires in COVID-19. This table comes from immunoSEQ multiplex PCR, and its TCRdb copy is limited to in-frame clones, with some not included. The sample holds some 220,000 clones, around 80% seen once. Sequenced: peripheral blood. These receptors came from a human donor in a cohort sampled during active COVID-19. The CDR3 runs from the conserved cysteine through the conserved F or W. A D gene is named only where the DNA matches it firmly. Rows may omit the clone size; those that give it use once, few, many or a size class.

D: TRBD1
size: NA
V: TRBV18
J: TRBJ1-2
DNA: TGTGCCAGCTCACCACAAGCGACGGACAGGGACGGCTACACCTTC
CDR3: CASSPQATDRDGYTF

D: TRBD1
size: few
V: TRBV19
J: TRBJ2-4
DNA: TGTGCCAGTAGTACAGGGGGCGTCAGCCTAGCCAAAAACATTCAGTACTTC
CDR3: CASSTGGVSLAKNIQYF

D: TRBD2
size: NA
V: TRBV24-1
J: TRBJ2-7
DNA: TGTGCCACCAGTTCAATGACTAGCGGGAGGGCCTACGAGCAGTACTTC
CDR3: CATSSMTSGRAYEQYF

D: NA
size: NA
V: TRBV6-5
J: TRBJ2-7
DNA: TGTGCCAGCAGGCACAGGGACCTTCGGAACGAGCAGTACTTC
CDR3: CASRHRDLRNEQYF

D: TRBD2
size: many
V: TRBV7-2
J: TRBJ2-1
DNA: TGTGCCAGCAGCTTTGGGGCTAGCGGGAGGGCTGATGAGCAGTTCTTC
CDR3: CASSFGASGRADEQFF

D: NA
size: NA
V: TRBV4-2
J: TRBJ2-7
DNA: TGTGCCAGCAGCTTTAGTCCAGGGGACGAGCAGTACTTC
CDR3: CASSFSPGDEQYF

D: TRBD1
size: NA
V: TRBV27
J: TRBJ1-2
DNA: TGTGCCAGCTGGGACAGGGCCTATCGCTACACCTTC
CDR3: CASWDRAYRYTF

D: TRBD2
size: NA
V: TRBV5-1
J: TRBJ2-5
DNA: TGCGCCAGCAGCCTGACTAGCGGGGGGGCCCAAGAGACCCAGTACTTC
CDR3: CASSLTSGGAQETQYF

D: NA
size: NA
V: TRBV28
J: TRBJ2-1
DNA: TGTGCCAGCAGTACCCCTAGCGCGTCTTACAATGAGCAGTTCTTC
CDR3: CASSTPSASYNEQFF

D: TRBD1
size: NA
V: TRBV6-5
J: TRBJ2-1
DNA: TGTGCCAGCACCGTTACTACAGGGGTTAATGAGCAGTTCTTC
CDR3: CASTVTTGVNEQFF

D: TRBD1
size: NA
V: TRBV15
J: TRBJ1-1
DNA: TGTGCCACCAGCAACCGGGACAGGGGAGGCGCTGAAGCTTTCTTT
CDR3: CATSNRDRGGAEAFF

D: TRBD2
size: NA
V: TRBV5-1
J: TRBJ2-3
DNA: TGCGCCAGCAAGGCGGGAGGGCCTCCAGATACGCAGTATTTT
CDR3: CASKAGGPPDTQYF

D: TRBD1
size: NA
V: TRBV7-2
J: TRBJ2-3
DNA: TGTGCCAGCAGCTTAAGAGGGGGCAACACAGATACGCAGTATTTT
CDR3: CASSLRGGNTDTQYF

D: TRBD1
size: NA
V: TRBV18
J: TRBJ2-5
DNA: TGTGCCAGCTCACCACGGGACAGGGTGGGAGAGACCCAGTACTTC
CDR3: CASSPRDRVGETQYF

D: TRBD1
size: NA
V: TRBV5-5
J: TRBJ1-5
DNA: TGTGCCAGCAGCACCGGGACAGGGAATCAGCCCCAGCATTTT
CDR3: CASSTGTGNQPQHF

D: TRBD2
size: NA
V: TRBV7-3
J: TRBJ2-2
DNA: TGTGCCAGCAGCTTTGCGGGGGGTTATGCCGGGGAGCTGTTTTTT
CDR3: CASSFAGGYAGELFF

D: TRBD1
size: NA
V: TRBV19
J: TRBJ1-4
DNA: TGTGCCAGTAGCGACGGGACAGGGGGCGACGAAAAACTGTTTTTT
CDR3: CASSDGTGGDEKLFF

D: NA
size: NA
V: TRBV3-1/TRBV3-2
J: TRBJ1-1
DNA: TGTGCCAGCAGCCCCCAGGGTATGAACACTGAAGCTTTCTTT
CDR3: CASSPQGMNTEAFF

D: NA
size: NA
V: TRBV9
J: TRBJ1-3
DNA: TGTGCCAGCAGCGTAGACGGGACAACGGGAAACACCATATATTTT
CDR3: CASSVDGTTGNTIYF

D: NA
size: once
V: TRBV6-1
J: TRBJ1-2
DNA: TGTGCCAGCAGTGAAAGGCCAGGGCTTAACTATGGCTACACCTTC
CDR3: CASSERPGLNYGYTF

D: NA
size: NA
V: TRBV7-9
J: TRBJ2-3
DNA: TGTGCCAGCAGCCCCCCGAGCGTAAGGGATACGCAGTATTTT
CDR3: CASSPPSVRDTQYF

D: NA
size: few
V: TRBV29-1
J: TRBJ1-1
DNA: TGCAGCGCCGGGGAGGGTGTAAAGAACACTGAAGCTTTCTTT
CDR3: CSAGEGVKNTEAFF

D: NA
size: NA
V: TRBV9
J: TRBJ2-6
DNA: TGTGCCAGCAGCTCGAGTACTGGGGCCAACGTCCTGACTTTC
CDR3: CASSSSTGANVLTF

D: NA
size: NA
V: TRBV6-6
J: TRBJ1-6
DNA: TGTGCCAGCAGTTACTCGACAGGATATAATTCACCCCTCCACTTT
CDR3: CASSYSTGYNSPLHF

D: NA
size: NA
V: TRBV19
J: TRBJ1-3
DNA: TGTGCCAGTAGCGACCCAGGACGGCCTCCCCTTTCGGGGGGAAACACCATATATTTT
CDR3: CASSDPGRPPLSGGNTIYF

D: TRBD1
size: NA
V: TRBV3-1/TRBV3-2
J: TRBJ2-7
DNA: TGTGCCAGCAGCATGGGACAGGCAGCCTACGAGCAGTACTTC
CDR3: CASSMGQAAYEQYF

D: NA
size: NA
V: TRBV5-1
J: TRBJ1-1
DNA: TGCGCCAGCAGCTTCGGAGGGGCGAACGCTGAAGCTTTCTTT
CDR3: CASSFGGANAEAFF

D: NA
size: once
V: TRBV10-1
J: TRBJ1-2
DNA: TGCGCCAGCAGTATGGGGGCCTATGGCTACACCTTC
CDR3: CASSMGAYGYTF

D: NA
size: NA
V: TRBV24-1
J: TRBJ2-1
DNA: TGTGCCACCAGTGGGACAGACTACTCAAATGAGCAGTTCTTC
CDR3: CATSGTDYSNEQFF

D: NA
size: NA
V: TRBV9
J: TRBJ2-7
DNA: TGTGCCAGCAGCGTTAGCTGGACTGATCTCTACGAGCAGTACTTC
CDR3: CASSVSWTDLYEQYF

D: TRBD1
size: NA
V: TRBV28
J: TRBJ2-5
DNA: TGTGCCAGCACCAAGGGGGGACAGGGCCCGAAGACCCAGTACTTC
CDR3: CASTKGGQGPKTQYF

D: TRBD1
size: NA
V: TRBV3-1/TRBV3-2
J: TRBJ2-4
DNA: TGTGCCAGCAGCCAGACCACAGGGGGGAACATTCAGTACTTC
CDR3: CASSQTTGGNIQYF

D: NA
size: NA
V: TRBV19
J: TRBJ1-2
DNA: TGTGCCAGTAGTATACCCCATACAGAGAACTATGGCTACACCTTC
CDR3: CASSIPHTENYGYTF

D: NA
size: NA
V: TRBV6-5
J: TRBJ1-4
DNA: TGTGCCAGCAGTCCTTTTCGGGTAGGAGAAAAACTGTTTTTT
CDR3: CASSPFRVGEKLFF

D: TRBD1
size: NA
V: TRBV28
J: TRBJ1-1
DNA: TGTGCCAGCAGCCTGACAGGGGGCTGGAACACTGAAGCTTTCTTT
CDR3: CASSLTGGWNTEAFF

D: TRBD1
size: few
V: TRBV27
J: TRBJ2-1
DNA: TGTGCCAGCAGGGCCGGGACAGGGTACAATGAGCAGTTCTTC
CDR3: CASRAGTGYNEQFF

D: NA
size: NA
V: TRBV28
J: TRBJ2-3
DNA: TGTGCCAGCACCCCCAGGACGGGGTGGGGCACAGATACGCAGTATTTT
CDR3: CASTPRTGWGTDTQYF

D: TRBD2
size: NA
V: TRBV5-3
J: TRBJ2-3
DNA: TGTGCCAGAAGCCTAAGCGGGGGGGCAACAGATACGCAGTATTTT
CDR3: CARSLSGGATDTQYF

D: TRBD1
size: NA
V: TRBV18
J: TRBJ2-1
DNA: TGTGCCAGCTCACACACCGGGCGGGACAGGGAACACAATGAGCAGTTCTTC
CDR3: CASSHTGRDREHNEQFF

D: TRBD2
size: NA
V: TRBV5-4
J: TRBJ2-2
DNA: TGTGCCAGCAGCAGGAAACTAGCGGGGGACACCGGGGAGCTGTTTTTT
CDR3: CASSRKLAGDTGELFF

D: NA
size: NA
V: TRBV18
J: TRBJ1-1
DNA: TGTGCCAGCTCACCACGCGACAGCCGGAACACTGAAGCTTTCTTT
CDR3: CASSPRDSRNTEAFF

D: NA
size: NA
V: TRBV5-1
J: TRBJ2-3
DNA: TGCGCCAGCAGCTTACAGGGGACTAGCACAGATACGCAGTATTTT
CDR3: CASSLQGTSTDTQYF

D: NA
size: once
V: TRBV7-6
J: TRBJ1-1
DNA: TGTGCCAGCAGAGACAGTTGGGGTAACACTGAAGCTTTCTTT
CDR3: CASRDSWGNTEAFF

D: NA
size: NA
V: TRBV7-9
J: TRBJ2-1
DNA: TGTGCCAGCAGCTTAGGGCGGGGAAGGACGGTGAACTCCTACAATGAGCAGTTCTTC
CDR3: CASSLGRGRTVNSYNEQFF

D: NA
size: NA
V: TRBV9
J: TRBJ2-7
DNA: TGTGCCAGCAGCACCGACAGAAACTACGAGCAGTACTTC
CDR3: CASSTDRNYEQYF

D: NA
size: NA
V: TRBV7-3
J: TRBJ1-1
DNA: TGTGCCAGCAGCTTTGACAGCCTGAACACTGAAGCTTTCTTT
CDR3: CASSFDSLNTEAFF

D: TRBD1
size: NA
V: TRBV27
J: TRBJ2-7
DNA: TGTGCCAGCAGTTTGGCCGGACAGGGTCTCCGCTTC
CDR3: CASSLAGQGLRF

D: TRBD1
size: NA
V: TRBV5-1
J: TRBJ1-1
DNA: TGCGCCAGCAAGCGACAGGGGGCTCGGAACACTGAAGCTTTCTTT
CDR3: CASKRQGARNTEAFF

D: TRBD1
size: NA
V: TRBV18
J: TRBJ1-4
DNA: TGTGCCAGCTCACCCGCAGGACAGGGTGGGAATGAAAAACTGTTTTTT
CDR3: CASSPAGQGGNEKLFF